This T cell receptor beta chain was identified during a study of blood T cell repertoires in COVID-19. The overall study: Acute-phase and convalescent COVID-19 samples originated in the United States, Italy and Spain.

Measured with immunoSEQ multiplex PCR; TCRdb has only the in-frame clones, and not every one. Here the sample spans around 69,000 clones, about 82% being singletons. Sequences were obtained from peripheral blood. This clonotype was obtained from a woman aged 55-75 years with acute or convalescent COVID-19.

CDR3 in DNA: TGTGCCAGCAGTTTCGGGACAGGAGGATTCTATGGCTACACCTTC. Translating gives CASSFGTGGFYGYTF. The chain is built from TRBV6-5 and TRBJ1-2, with 8 bases lining up with TRBD1. V shed 4 bases and J 4 bases; nucleotides not matched to a gene: 8. This CDR3 region has 15 residues. Germline CDR1 reads MNHEY; CDR2 reads SVGAGI.